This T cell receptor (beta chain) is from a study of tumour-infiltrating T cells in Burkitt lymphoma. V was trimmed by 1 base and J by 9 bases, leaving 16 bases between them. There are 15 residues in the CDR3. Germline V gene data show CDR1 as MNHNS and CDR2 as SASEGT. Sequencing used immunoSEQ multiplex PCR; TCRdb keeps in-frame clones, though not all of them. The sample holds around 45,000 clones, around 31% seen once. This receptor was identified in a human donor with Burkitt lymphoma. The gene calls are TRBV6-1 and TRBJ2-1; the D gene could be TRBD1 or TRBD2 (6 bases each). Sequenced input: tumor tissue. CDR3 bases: TGTGCCAGCAGTGAAGAGGATGGAGGGGGGACTGAGCAGTTCTTC. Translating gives CASSEEDGGGTEQFF.